This T cell receptor (beta chain) was identified during a study of cytomegalovirus exposure and HLA in healthy donors. Points from the study as a whole: Based on reports, TCR beta sequences accurately predicted HLA-A and HLA-B alleles for most subjects.

It was with 60 Vbeta and 13 Jbeta primers that the PCR ran. Assay used: immunoSEQ multiplex PCR; TCRdb lists only in-frame clones, some missing. Among 160,000 or so clones listed, 80% were seen once. Germline V gene data show CDR1 as LNHDA and CDR2 as SQIVND (reference sequence). The CDR3 is made up of 16 amino acids. Trimming cost V 1 base and J 1 base; bases outside gene matches: 5. About this clone itself: Its antigen remains unidentified.

The V and J genes are TRBV19 and TRBJ1-1; TRBD1 matches at 8 bases. This TCR derives from a man between 25 and 39 years old in good health and CMV-seronegative. Sequencing was performed on PBMCs. The CDR3 DNA is TGTGCCAGTAGTATAGTGACAGGGGCCGGGAACACTGAAGCTTTCTTT. This gives the protein CASSIVTGAGNTEAFF.